This TCR beta chain comes out of a study of cytomegalovirus exposure and HLA in healthy donors. Study-wide points: In a later analysis, compared with equally common non-associated chains, HLA-associated beta chains were more expanded. A reported reduction in N-insertions relative to the approximately 690-donor mean was seen in an Asian-associated ancestry cluster in a later analysis.

This clone has just one count. Its specificity is not known. V was shortened by 3 bases and J by 5 bases, with 16 bases between the two germline ends. Germline V CDR1 and CDR2: MNHEY, SMNVEV (reference sequence). The CDR3 extends over 15 amino acids. PCR primers comprised 60 Vbeta and 13 Jbeta primers. TCRdb's table, derived via immunoSEQ multiplex PCR, lists solely in-frame clones and lacks some. The sample records 140,000 to 150,000 clones, 70% being singletons. This clonotype was sampled from a woman aged 60 to 75 in good health and CMV-seropositive. V gene TRBV27 combines with J gene TRBJ2-5; possibly TRBD2 for D (6 bases). Sequencing was done on a sample of PBMCs. CDR3 in amino acids: CASSFQGLKGETQYF. DNA of the CDR3: TGTGCCAGCAGTTTCCAAGGACTAAAGGGGGAGACCCAGTACTTC.